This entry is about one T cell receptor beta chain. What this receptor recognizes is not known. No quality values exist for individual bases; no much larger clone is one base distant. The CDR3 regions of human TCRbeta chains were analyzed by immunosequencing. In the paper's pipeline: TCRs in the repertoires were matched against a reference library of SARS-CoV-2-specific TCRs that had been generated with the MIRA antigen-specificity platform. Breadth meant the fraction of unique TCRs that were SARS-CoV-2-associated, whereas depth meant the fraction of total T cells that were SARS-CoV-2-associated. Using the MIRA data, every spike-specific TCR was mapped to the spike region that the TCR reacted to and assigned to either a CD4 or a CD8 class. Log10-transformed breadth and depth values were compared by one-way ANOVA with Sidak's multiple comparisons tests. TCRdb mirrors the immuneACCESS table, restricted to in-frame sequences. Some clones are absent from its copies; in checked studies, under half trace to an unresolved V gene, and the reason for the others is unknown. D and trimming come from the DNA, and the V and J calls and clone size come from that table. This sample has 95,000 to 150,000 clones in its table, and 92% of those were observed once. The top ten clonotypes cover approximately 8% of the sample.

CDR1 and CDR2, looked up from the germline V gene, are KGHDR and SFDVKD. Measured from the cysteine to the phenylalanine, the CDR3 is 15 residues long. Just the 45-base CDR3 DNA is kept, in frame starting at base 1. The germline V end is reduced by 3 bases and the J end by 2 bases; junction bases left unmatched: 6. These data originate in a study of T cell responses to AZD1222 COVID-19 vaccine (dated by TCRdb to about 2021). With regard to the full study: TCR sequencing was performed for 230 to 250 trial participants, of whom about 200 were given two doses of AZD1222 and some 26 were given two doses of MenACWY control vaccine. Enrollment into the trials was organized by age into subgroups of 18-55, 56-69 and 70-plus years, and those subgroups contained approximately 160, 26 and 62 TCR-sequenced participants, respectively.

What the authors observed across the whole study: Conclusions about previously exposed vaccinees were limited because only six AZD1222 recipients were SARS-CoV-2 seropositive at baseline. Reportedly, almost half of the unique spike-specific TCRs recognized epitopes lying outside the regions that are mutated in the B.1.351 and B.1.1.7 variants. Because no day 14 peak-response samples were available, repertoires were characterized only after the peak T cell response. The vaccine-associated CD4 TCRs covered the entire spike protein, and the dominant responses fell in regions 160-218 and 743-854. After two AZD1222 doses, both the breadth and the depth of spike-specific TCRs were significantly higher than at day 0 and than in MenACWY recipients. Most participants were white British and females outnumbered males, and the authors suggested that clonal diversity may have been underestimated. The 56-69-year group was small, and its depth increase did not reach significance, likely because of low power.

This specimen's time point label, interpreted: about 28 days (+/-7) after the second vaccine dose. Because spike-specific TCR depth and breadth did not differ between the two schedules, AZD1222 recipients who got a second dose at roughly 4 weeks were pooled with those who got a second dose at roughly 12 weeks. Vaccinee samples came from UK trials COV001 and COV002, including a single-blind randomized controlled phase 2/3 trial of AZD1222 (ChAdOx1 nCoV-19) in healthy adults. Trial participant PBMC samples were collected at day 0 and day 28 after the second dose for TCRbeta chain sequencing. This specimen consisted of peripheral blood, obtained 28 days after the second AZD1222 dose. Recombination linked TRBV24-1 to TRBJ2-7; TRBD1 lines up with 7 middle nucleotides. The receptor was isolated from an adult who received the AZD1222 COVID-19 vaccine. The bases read TGTGCCACCAGTGATACCGGGACAGCCCCCTACGAGCAGTACTTC. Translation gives CATSDTGTAPYEQYF.